This passage covers 23 T cell receptor beta chains from one sample sequenced in a study of cytomegalovirus exposure and HLA in healthy donors. The PCR had 60 Vbeta and 13 Jbeta primers. Only in-frame clones appear in the TCRdb table, and some are missing; sequencing was by immunoSEQ multiplex PCR. The sample yields around 200,000 clones, 75% to 90% seen once. The sequencing sample was made of PBMCs. The receptor set was obtained from a woman aged 18-29 years in good health and CMV-seronegative.

This chain links TRBV6-1 with TRBJ2-5; 8 bases match TRBD2. TRBJ2-7 explains the end of the DNA better; the J call may be wrong. This CDR3 comprises 14 residues. Per the germline V gene, CDR1 is MNHNS and CDR2 is SASEGT. The CDR3 reads CASSAGGSSYEQYF. CDR3 in DNA: TGTGCCAGCAGTGCGGGGGGGTCCTCCTACGAGCAGTACTTC.

In its sample, this clone was seen once. The chain combines TRBV6-6 with TRBJ2-2; D gene uncertain. CDR3 length: 13 residues. Germline CDR1 and CDR2: MNHNY and SVGAGI (reference sequence). V was trimmed by 0 bases and J by 4 bases, leaving 3 bases between them. The CDR3 coding sequence is TGTGCCAGCAGTTACTCTAGCACCGGGGAGCTGTTTTTT. This sequence encodes CASSYSSTGELFF.

DNA of the CDR3: TGTGCCAGCAGTATCCAGGGTTCGGCTAATGAAAAACTGTTTTTT. It codes for CASSIQGSANEKLFF. The V gene is TRBV2, the J gene TRBJ1-4, with a possible D match to TRBD1 (5 bases). V was pared by 5 bases and J by 3 bases, with 13 bases between. Germline CDR1 reads SNHLY; CDR2 reads FYNNEI. This CDR3 contains 15 residues.

V usage is TRBV27 and J usage is TRBJ2-3; TRBD1 is a possible D gene (6 bases). The CDR3 consists of 16 residues. Trimming shortened V by 0 bases and J by 2 bases, and 12 bases separated the two germline ends. Germline V gene data show CDR1 as MNHEY and CDR2 as SMNVEV (reference sequence). The CDR3 region has the DNA TGTGCCAGCAGTTTATCCCGGGACACCATCACAGATACGCAGTATTTT. This sequence encodes CASSLSRDTITDTQYF.

This clone was counted a single time. The V call is TRBV14, the J call TRBJ2-5; perhaps TRBD2 as D (6 bases). Trimming took off 1 base at V and 4 bases at J, with 13 bases between the two ends. Germline-derived CDR1 and CDR2 are SGHDN and FVKESK. This CDR3 has 15 amino acids. The CDR3 region is CASSQVGGAGETQYF. The CDR3 region has the DNA TGTGCCAGCAGCCAAGTAGGCGGGGCGGGAGAGACCCAGTACTTC.

The CDR3 DNA reads TGTGCCTGGAGTCCGGACAGGGGTCTAGGGGCTTTCTTT. This translates into CAWSPDRGLGAFF. The chain links TRBV30 to TRBJ1-1; TRBD1 agrees at 9 bases. Trimming cost V 2 bases and J 11 bases; bases outside gene matches: 9. Germline assignment: CDR1 GTSNPN and CDR2 SVGIG (reference sequence). This CDR3 spans 13 amino acids. The full variable domain, in which reference TRBV30 and TRBJ1-1 provide the parts outside the CDR3, is SQTIHQWPATLVQPVGSPLSLECTVEGTSNPNLYWYRQAAGRGLQLLFYSVGIGQISSEVPQNLSASRPQDRQFILSSKKLLLSDSGFYLCAWSPDRGLGAFFGQGTRLTVV.

The CDR3: CASSLGQSSYEQYF. CDR3 sequence (DNA): TGTGCCAGCAGCTTGGGACAGTCCTCCTACGAGCAGTACTTC. The chain joins TRBV5-6 to TRBJ2-7, with D possibly being TRBD1 (5 bases). V dropped 0 bases and J dropped 0 bases, with 7 bases sitting between them. The V gene's germline CDR1 is SGHDT and CDR2 YYEEEE. The CDR3 spans 14 residues.

V gene TRBV19 combines with J gene TRBJ2-7, with D perhaps TRBD2 (5 bases). V lost 3 bases to trimming and J lost 4 bases, with 13 bases between them. Germline assignment: CDR1 LNHDA and CDR2 SQIVND (reference sequence). The CDR3 loop spans 14 amino acids. The CDR3 reads CASSIAIEGYEQYF. CDR3 bases: TGTGCCAGTAGTATCGCGATAGAGGGATACGAGCAGTACTTC.

This chain links TRBV27 with TRBJ2-7; D is possibly TRBD2 (5 bases). Germline lookup yields CDR1 MNHEY and CDR2 SMNVEV (reference sequence). This CDR3 has 13 residues. Deletions cut 5 bases from V and 9 bases from J, with 17 bases between. For the CDR3, the DNA is TGTGCCAGCAGTCAACCGGGAAATAGAAGGCAGTACTTC. It translates to CASSQPGNRRQYF.

V usage is TRBV5-8 and J usage is TRBJ1-2; unclear D gene. Trimming took off 4 bases at V and 2 bases at J, with 9 bases between the two ends. Per germline, CDR1 SGHTS and CDR2 YDEGEE. The CDR3 is 13 residues long. CDR3 coding DNA: TGTGCCAGCAGCCTCAGGATCAACTATGGCTACACCTTC. Its translation: CASSLRINYGYTF.

The chain joins TRBV13 to TRBJ2-7; D possibly corresponds to TRBD2 (5 bases). Trimming cost V 5 bases and J 2 bases, with 10 bases left between them. CDR3 length: 13 amino acids. Germline CDR1 PRHDT, CDR2 FYEKMQ (reference sequence). CDR3 coding DNA: TGTGCCAGCAGCCGGACTGTAGCCTACGAGCAGTACTTC. Its translation: CASSRTVAYEQYF.

The chain joins TRBV27 to TRBJ2-7; 7 nucleotides agree with TRBD2. Germline loops: CDR1 MNHEY, CDR2 SMNVEV (reference sequence). V lost 6 bases, J lost 1 base, and 3 bases stayed unmatched. This CDR3 contains 13 residues. The CDR3 region has the DNA TGTGCCAGCAGGTTGGGGGGGTCCTACGAGCAGTACTTC. This encodes CASRLGGSYEQYF.

This clone occurred a few times. The chain employs TRBV6-1 and TRBJ2-1; 9 nucleotides align to TRBD1. There are 14 residues in the CDR3. CDR1 is MNHNS and CDR2 is SASEGT in the germline V gene. V shed 8 bases, J shed 7 bases, and the junction held 9 bases outside the gene matches. CDR3 protein: CASGGTGFANEQFF. CDR3 DNA: TGTGCCAGCGGCGGGACAGGGTTTGCGAATGAGCAGTTCTTC.

The genes are TRBV2 and TRBJ1-5; TRBD1 matches at 11 bases. With 6 bases clipped from V and 2 bases from J, the junction kept 18 bases outside the gene matches. The germline gives CDR1 SNHLY, CDR2 FYNNEI. The CDR3 runs to 20 residues. CDR3 sequence reads: CASRDNLLGQGGKGNQPQHF. CDR3 sequence (DNA): TGTGCCAGCAGGGACAATTTGCTGGGACAGGGGGGAAAGGGCAATCAGCCCCAGCATTTT.

The genes are TRBV5-4 and TRBJ1-2; 7 positions match TRBD1. This CDR3 spans 17 amino acids. From germline, CDR1 is SGHNT and CDR2 YYREEE (reference sequence). The V and J ends lost 1 base and 1 base, in that order; junction bases with no gene match: 10. The CDR3: CASSLTPPQGSNYGYTF. Here the CDR3 DNA reads TGTGCCAGCAGCTTGACGCCACCACAGGGGAGTAACTATGGCTACACCTTC.

The chain couples TRBV20-1 to TRBJ1-1, with D uncertain. This CDR3 comprises 11 residues. Trimming stripped 7 bases from V and 1 base from J, with 7 bases between. Germline-derived CDR1 and CDR2 are DFQATT and SNEGSKA (reference sequence). CDR3 bases: TGCAGTGGGGCCAGGAACACTGAAGCTTTCTTT. Translating gives CSGARNTEAFF.

The chain couples TRBV28 to TRBJ1-3, with TRBD1 matching over 7 bases. The CDR3 has 15 residues. Germline CDR1 MDHEN, CDR2 SYDVKM. Trimming took 5 bases from V and 0 from J; bases not matched to a gene: 4. CDR3 DNA sequence: TGTGCCAGCAGTCCAGGGGGAACCTCTGGAAACACCATATATTTT. As protein: CASSPGGTSGNTIYF.

The J gene is TRBJ2-7, the V gene TRBV7-9; the D is unclear. Trimming took 8 bases from V and 4 from J, leaving 12 bases between them. The CDR3 sequence is 12 residues long. CDR1 SEHNR and CDR2 FQNEAQ come from the germline V gene (reference sequence). CDR3 sequence (DNA): TGTGCCAGCGTAACCGCCGGGTACGAGCAGTACTTC. Translating it yields CASVTAGYEQYF.

This sequence joins TRBV7-3 and TRBJ2-1; unclear D gene. Germline loops: CDR1 SGHTA, CDR2 FQGTGA. The CDR3 is 14 amino acids. Trimming cost V 2 bases and J 3 bases, with 8 bases left between them. The CDR3 DNA follows: TGTGCCAGCAGCTTACCTGTTAGCTACAATGAGCAGTTCTTC. Encoded protein: CASSLPVSYNEQFF.

The V gene is TRBV27, the J gene TRBJ2-3; the D is unclear. The germline V gene encodes CDR1 MNHEY and CDR2 SMNVEV (reference sequence). The germline V and J ends were trimmed by 3 bases and 6 bases, with 4 bases remaining between them. CDR3 length equals 11 residues. The CDR3 sequence: CASSFGDTQYF. For the CDR3, the DNA is TGTGCCAGCAGTTTCGGGGATACGCAGTATTTT.

CDR3 sequence reads: CASRSATGSGNEKLFF. In DNA, the CDR3 is TGTGCCAGCAGGTCCGCAACCGGGTCCGGAAATGAAAAACTGTTTTTT. The chain carries TRBV28 and TRBJ1-4; D is unresolved. Per the germline V gene, CDR1 is MDHEN and CDR2 is SYDVKM. The V and J ends lost 6 bases and 5 bases respectively, with 19 bases between them. CDR3 length equals 16 residues.

CDR3 nucleotide sequence: TGTGCCAGCAGAGAGGGCGGGAGCGTGGAGACCCAGTACTTC. Protein product: CASREGGSVETQYF. The chain is built from TRBV28 and TRBJ2-5; 7 nucleotides align to TRBD2. The J segment lost 5 bases and the V segment lost 6 bases, leaving 9 bases of the junction unmatched. CDR1 and CDR2 (germline): MDHEN, SYDVKM. The CDR3 is 14 residues long.

The rearrangement links TRBV2 to TRBJ2-1; D unresolved. Looked up from germline, CDR1 is SNHLY and CDR2 is FYNNEI. This CDR3 comprises 17 residues. V was pared by 1 base and J by 4 bases, with 17 bases between. The CDR3 loop reads CASSEGGVVLYYNEQFF. Written as DNA, the CDR3 is TGTGCCAGCAGTGAAGGAGGAGTCGTCCTTTATTACAATGAGCAGTTCTTC.